This T cell receptor beta chain was identified in a study of cytomegalovirus exposure and HLA in healthy donors (dated by TCRdb to about 2017). Study-wide context: In an earlier analysis of some 610 of the donors, 276 Gb of sequence data and roughly 100 million unique TCR beta sequences from 180 million or so T cells were reported. An early release covering roughly 580 HLA-typed donors comprised approximately 290 gigabases of sequencing data and some 79 million unique TCR sequences. Among the roughly 400 genotyped donors, about 83% belonged to the genetic ancestry cluster associated with self-reported Caucasian donors. The study was designed to test whether signatures of past pathogen exposure could be identified by cataloging public T cell receptors. The study used immunosequencing to profile the T cell repertoires of 666 subjects and linked those repertoires to cytomegalovirus serostatus. A separate validation cohort of over a hundred different subjects was used in addition to the 666-subject first cohort. High-throughput TCR immunosequencing, statistical association of individual TCRs with disease status, and machine learning were combined to predict cytomegalovirus infection status. To study patterns of TCR occurrence, a later analysis re-analyzed previously published TCR beta repertoires from around 670 donors and added high-resolution HLA genotyping. Rather than drawing on any new phenotypic data, the later analysis identified candidate immune exposures from TCR beta sequences and the way those sequences occurred across donors. To decide whether each TCR beta V gene segment behaved as functional or pseudogenic, an earlier analysis of some 540 of the donors relied on high-throughput TCR beta sequencing. Donor age, sex, ethnicity and CMV serostatus were compiled together with the repertoire data. A later genetic analysis took genome-wide SNP genotypes for about three fifths of the roughly 670 donors and used that subset as a discovery cohort. Every repertoire in the discovery cohort had been generated on one and the same sequencing platform. Class I and class II HLA loci were covered by the typing at four-digit resolution. The number of donors typed differed by locus, with roughly 629-640 for A, B, C, DRB1 and DQB1, around 500 for DQA1, over 600 for DPA1, and some 440 for DPB1. Four or five DR-DQ haplotypes were treated as single units for association and clustering because of strong linkage in the cohort. Across roughly 420 genotyped donors of the cohort, an average of roughly 230,000 unique TCR beta nucleotide sequences per donor were sequenced, and roughly a sixth of those sequences were non-productive. General conclusions and limits of the study: In a later analysis, HLA-associated TCR beta chains were found to be more clonally expanded and to have lower generation probabilities than equally common non-associated chains. The study gave a list of some 150 TCR beta chains associated with cytomegalovirus. In vitro tests confirmed that a few of the cytomegalovirus-associated TCR beta chains recognize cytomegalovirus antigens. Some IMGT-functional V segments, including TRBV6-2 and TRBV6-3, could not be told apart with the 87-base-pair reads, so those segments were excluded. Linkage disequilibrium might explain the correlated functional status among segregating V segments, but an unknown experimental factor could not be ruled out. According to a later analysis, TCR association rates differed among HLA loci, with DRB1 alleles showing the most associated TCRs and HLA-C alleles showing the fewest. Most CMV-associated TCR beta chains appeared to be HLA-restricted in a later analysis, and the HLA associations seemed to be driven largely by CMV exposure. This cohort had only TCR beta chains sequenced, and the lack of alpha or paired-chain data limited which features could be detected. A further reported finding was that TCR beta sequences accurately predicted the HLA-A and HLA-B alleles for most subjects in the first cohort. Roughly uniform sequencing depth across donors was assumed in presence/absence analyses, although this assumption may not hold. The authors suggested that the approach could potentially be extended to other disease states and immunological phenotypes. At a false discovery rate of 0.05, a later analysis linked around 17,000 TCR beta sequences to specific HLA alleles. Broadly in line with IMGT annotations, most TCR beta V segments showed up in productive rearrangements about 87% or about 30% of the time in an earlier analysis of 587 of the donors. A group of highly shared sequence variants was considered likely to be a technical artifact of the sequencing pipeline. In both the original and validation cohorts, the classifier was reported to diagnose cytomegalovirus status with high specificity and sensitivity. Most TCR sequences were seen in very few donors, while some public TCRs were found in many individuals. Strong co-occurrence of HLA alleles, especially DR and DQ, made assigning TCR associations to individual alleles difficult. In a later analysis, several top co-occurrence clusters were reported to appear linked to parvovirus B19, influenza, CMV and Epstein-Barr virus. Roughly 17 rarely observed V segments, including chromosome 9 orphons, were excluded from the earlier analysis of about 600 of the donors because counts were too low. V-gene and J-gene trimming of TCR beta chains was associated with a missense DCLRE1C variant in a later genetic analysis, and the association was replicated in an independent cohort. Immune exposure information for the cohort was limited to CMV serostatus. In a later genetic analysis, fewer N-insertions in productive TCRs were reported among donors in an Asian-associated ancestry cluster than the roughly 640-donor mean. Because some donors lacked HLA typing at each locus, the association tests relied only on the typed subset.

The cohort comprised under 700 healthy bone marrow donors. At the time of sampling, all cohort members were nominally healthy, though unrecorded immune exposures were likely present. The donor was CMV seronegative and was included in the group of a few hundred seronegative cohort members. Each donor provided a peripheral blood sample, and peripheral blood mononuclear cells were used for TCR beta sequencing. The Qiagen DNeasy Blood Extraction Kit was used to extract genomic DNA from the blood cell samples. Libraries came from the immunoSEQ multiplex PCR assay. The multiplex PCR relied on a mix of 60 forward primers for TCR Vbeta segments and 13 reverse primers for TCR Jbeta segments. The CDR3 region of rearranged TCR beta genes was amplified from genomic DNA with a multiplex PCR assay. The amplified TCR beta libraries were sequenced on the Illumina HiSeq System as 87-base-pair reads. As for the authors' bioinformatics: Across the 666 repertoires, a later analysis counted roughly 77 million unique TCR beta chains, approximately 10 million of which were shared by at least two donors. Raw reads were error-corrected and collapsed into unique sequences with a nearest-neighbor algorithm that merged closely related sequences to remove PCR and sequencing errors. To assign V, D and J gene segments, CDR3 sequences were aligned to IMGT reference sequences. Each retained sequence needed at least a six-nucleotide match to both a V gene segment and a J gene segment. A rearrangement counted as productive if the CDR3 had no stop codons and remained in frame with V and J, and every other rearrangement counted as non-productive. Following IMGT convention, CDR3 was defined as the stretch from the second conserved V-encoded cysteine up to the conserved J-encoded phenylalanine. The earlier analysis of about 610 of the donors excluded sequences that lacked an unambiguous match to a single V gene segment. An earlier analysis of almost 600 of the donors classified V segments as functional when productive rearrangements were above 56.7% and as segregating when the standard deviation between donors was above 5%. A statistical classification framework was built to diagnose cytomegalovirus status from the catalog of TCR beta chain sequences. In a later analysis, TCR nucleotide sequences were compared against IMGT/GENE-DB human TR gene sequences so that V and J genes could be assigned. A later analysis assigned CDR3 sequences and most-parsimonious VDJ recombination scenarios with the TCRdist pipeline. In a later analysis, every TCR beta chain was defined by the combination of its CDR3 amino acid sequence and its V-gene family, and reads without a unique V-gene family were dropped. As a way to deal with suspected cross-contamination and a sequencing artifact, a later analysis dropped 500 to 700 nucleotide sequences that were highly shared and had low generation probability. For each public chain, a later analysis derived a clonal expansion index from normalized ranks of inferred template counts within each repertoire. In a later analysis, generation probabilities were computed with a VDJ recombination model fitted to out-of-frame rearrangements, and the resulting probabilities were checked against IGoR. In a later analysis, TCR-TCR, TCR-HLA and TCR-CMV co-occurrence was scored with hypergeometric tests, and a repertoire-size bias correction was applied to TCR pairs. To estimate false discovery rates, a later analysis permuted the HLA or CMV assignments 20 times. In a later analysis, co-occurring TCRs were grouped using DBSCAN, with TCRdist sequence similarity added in when clustering inside HLA-allele-positive subsets. Repertoires with fewer than 30,000 or more than 120,000 public chains, plus five repertoires with anomalous nucleotide sharing, were excluded from co-occurrence clustering. TCRdb obtained this table from immuneACCESS and retained in-frame rearrangements with V and J assigned. These tables miss some clones; where compared with another copy, unresolved V genes account for less than half of the shortfall, and the remainder is unexplained. V, J and clone size reflect that table, while D and trimming were determined from the DNA. The sample has under 150,000 clones on record, around four fifths of them singletons. The ten largest account for about 2.5% of the sample.

Remarks on this clone: This clone's antigen is unknown. Base quality data are lacking; no much larger clone is found one base away.

The V end loses 2 bases and the J end loses 0 bases, and a stretch of 10 bases separates them. According to the germline V gene, CDR1 reads MNHEY and CDR2 reads SVGAGI. The CDR3 spans 15 residues, from the cysteine through the phenylalanine. The CDR3 DNA has 45 bases and is translated from base 1. The sample consisted of PBMCs. Recombination connected TRBV6-5 to TRBJ1-1; TRBD1 might be the D gene, on 6 matching bases. This TCR derives from a boy aged 2 to 10 in good health and CMV-seronegative. The encoded CDR3 is CASSYAGALNTEAFF. The bases are TGTGCCAGCAGTTACGCGGGGGCCTTGAACACTGAAGCTTTCTTT.